This T cell receptor beta chain came from a study of T cell repertoires in aging, cancer and after chemotherapy. This clonotype turned up a few times. TRB rearrangements spanning V, D and J were amplified using mixed TRB-A/B primers. TCRdb processed the multiplex PCR reads anew with MiXCR; each CDR3 protein has one entry. The sample yields roughly 2,000 distinct CDR3 sequences, roughly 25% seen once. Peripheral blood genomic DNA, not sorted cells or RNA, was the template. This sequence was found in a human donor with a solid tumor. The sample was blood.

This CDR3 reads CATSAASGANVLTF. Written as DNA, the CDR3 is TGTGCCACCAGTGCCGCGTCTGGGGCCAACGTCCTGACTTTC. This sequence joins TRBV24-1 and TRBJ2-6, with unresolved D. Trimming left V 5 bases short and J 1 base short, with 5 bases between. Germline V gene lookup returns CDR1 KGHDR and CDR2 SFDVKD. The length of the CDR3 is 14 residues.